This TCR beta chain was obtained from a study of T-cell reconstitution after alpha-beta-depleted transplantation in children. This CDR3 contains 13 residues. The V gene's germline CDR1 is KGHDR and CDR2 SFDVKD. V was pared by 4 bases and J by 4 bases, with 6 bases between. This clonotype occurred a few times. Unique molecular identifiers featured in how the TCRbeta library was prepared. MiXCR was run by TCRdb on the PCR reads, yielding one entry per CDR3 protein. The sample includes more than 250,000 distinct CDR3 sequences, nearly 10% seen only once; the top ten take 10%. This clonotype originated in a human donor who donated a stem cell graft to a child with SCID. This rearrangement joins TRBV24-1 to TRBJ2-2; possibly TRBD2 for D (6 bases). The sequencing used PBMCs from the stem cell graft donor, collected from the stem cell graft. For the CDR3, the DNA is TGTGCCACCAGTGAGGGGGGCACCGGGGAGCTGTTTTTT. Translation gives CATSEGGTGELFF.